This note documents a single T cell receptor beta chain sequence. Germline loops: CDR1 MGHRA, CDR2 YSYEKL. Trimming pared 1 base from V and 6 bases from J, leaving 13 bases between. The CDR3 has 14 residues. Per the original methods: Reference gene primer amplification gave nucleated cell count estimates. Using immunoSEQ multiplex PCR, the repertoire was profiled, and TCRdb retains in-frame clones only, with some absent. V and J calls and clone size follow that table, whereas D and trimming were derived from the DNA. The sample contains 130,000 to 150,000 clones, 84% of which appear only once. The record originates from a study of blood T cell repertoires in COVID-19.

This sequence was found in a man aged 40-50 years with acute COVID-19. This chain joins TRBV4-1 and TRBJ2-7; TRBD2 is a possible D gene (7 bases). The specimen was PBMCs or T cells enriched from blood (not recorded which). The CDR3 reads CASSQVGGVGEQYF. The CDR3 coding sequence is TGCGCCAGCAGCCAAGTAGGGGGGGTCGGCGAGCAGTACTTC.